The rows below give T cell receptor beta chains drawn from one sample of a study of long-term antiretroviral therapy in people with HIV. Generated by immunoSEQ multiplex PCR, the TCRdb table keeps only in-frame clones and is missing some. The sample records some 10,000 clones, around 89% being singletons. Sequencing was performed on unsorted PBMCs, taken 0.2 years before starting antiretroviral therapy. The receptors derive from a woman aged 40-49 years with HIV. CDR3s include the opening cysteine and the closing phenylalanine or tryptophan. Fields, in order: V gene, J gene, D gene, clone size, CDR3 protein, CDR3 DNA. A D gene is named only where the DNA matches it firmly. Expanded clones are given a class, and other clones once, few, many or no size at all.

TRBV7-2	TRBJ1-1	.	.	CASSPLTYGGIGTEAFF	TGTGCCAGCAGCCCTCTAACTTACGGGGGAATTGGCACTGAAGCTTTCTTT
TRBV18	TRBJ2-3	TRBD2	once	CASSPRPSGVGARADTQYF	TGTGCCAGCTCACCACGGCCTAGCGGGGTGGGGGCCCGCGCAGATACGCAGTATTTT
TRBV7-9	TRBJ1-4	TRBD1	few	CASSTSTGVNEKLFF	TGTGCCAGCAGCACCTCGACAGGGGTCAATGAAAAACTGTTTTTT
TRBV28	TRBJ1-1	TRBD1	.	CASSWDRGRTEAFF	TGTGCCAGCAGTTGGGACAGGGGTCGGACTGAAGCTTTCTTT
TRBV19	TRBJ1-4	TRBD1	.	CASSAYRGPYRSGEKLFF	TGTGCCAGTAGTGCCTACAGGGGCCCGTACCGAAGTGGTGAAAAACTGTTTTTT
TRBV5-6	TRBJ2-1	TRBD1	.	CASSRDRQDEQFF	TGTGCCAGCAGCCGGGACAGGCAGGATGAGCAGTTCTTC
TRBV5-3	TRBJ1-2	TRBD1	few	CASSPQYRGRDGYTF	TGTGCCAGCAGCCCACAATACAGGGGGAGGGATGGCTACACCTTC
TRBV4-3	TRBJ1-4	.	few	CASSQTYRLTNEKLFF	TGCGCCAGCAGCCAAACCTACAGGTTAACTAATGAAAAACTGTTTTTT
TRBV7-3	TRBJ1-1	.	.	CASIRTVAFF	TGTGCCAGCATTCGGACGGTAGCTTTCTTT
TRBV7-3	TRBJ2-6	.	.	CASSLRLGQADVLTF	TGTGCCAGCAGCTTAAGATTGGGTCAGGCCGACGTCCTGACTTTC
TRBV29-1	TRBJ1-3	.	.	CSAGEQGSGNTIYF	TGCAGCGCCGGGGAACAGGGCTCTGGAAACACCATATATTTT
TRBV5-1	TRBJ2-1	TRBD2	.	CASRGGEMIDEQFF	TGCGCCAGCCGGGGAGGGGAAATGATAGATGAGCAGTTCTTC
TRBV4-3	TRBJ2-6	TRBD1	once	CASSQDSGTGGFSGANVLTF	TGCGCCAGCAGCCAAGATAGCGGAACAGGGGGCTTTTCTGGGGCCAACGTCCTGACTTTC
TRBV4-3	TRBJ1-2	TRBD1	.	CASSQDRGGGYGYTF	TGCGCCAGCAGCCAAGATCGAGGGGGCGGCTATGGCTACACCTTC
TRBV21-1	TRBJ2-7	.	once	CASTRGPVSSYEQYF	TGTGCCAGCACCCGGGGGCCCGTCAGCTCCTACGAGCAGTACTTC
TRBV4-1	TRBJ1-6	.	.	CASSQVGSYNSPLHF	TGCGCCAGCAGCCAAGTGGGCTCCTATAATTCACCCCTCCACTTT
TRBV6-1	TRBJ1-2	TRBD1	.	CASRRGQGNLYGYTF	TGTGCCAGCAGGCGAGGACAGGGAAACCTCTATGGCTACACCTTC
TRBV23-1	TRBJ1-1	TRBD1	.	CASSQSPSPTGGGVQRTGTEAFF	TGCGCCAGCAGTCAAAGCCCTTCACCTACAGGGGGCGGGGTACAACGAACGGGCACTGAAGCTTTCTTT